Below, 5 T cell receptor beta chains from the same sample are listed, as sequenced in a study of metastatic and nonmetastatic thyroid tumors. From the PCR reads, TCRdb re-called clones with MiXCR. The table has under 25,000 clones, roughly 27% seen once. Prior to thyroid surgery, none of the patients had received any treatment. Source material: blood. These receptors all come from a male donor with papillary thyroid cancer or a benign thyroid nodule (not recorded which). Some clones in this sample may be carry-over from other donors' samples.

This clone is medium-sized in the sample. J is TRBJ2-1 and V is TRBV18, with 11 bases fitting TRBD2. This CDR3 has 15 amino acids. Looked up from germline, CDR1 is KGHSH and CDR2 is LQKENI. After removal of 3 bases from V and 7 bases from J, the junction contained 5 bases not matched to a gene. Here the CDR3 reads CASSPSSGRLNEQFF. The CDR3 DNA follows: TGTGCCAGCTCACCGTCTAGCGGGAGGTTGAATGAGCAGTTCTTC.

This chain joins TRBV7-3 and TRBJ1-3; D is ambiguous. Per the germline V gene, CDR1 is SGHTA and CDR2 is FQGTGA. CDR3 size: 17 residues. Trimming removed 9 bases at V and 4 bases at J, with 25 bases between. The CDR3 sequence is CASGSRRLNRGGNTIYF. CDR3 DNA sequence: TGTGCCAGTGGATCCAGACGACTTAATCGAGGGGGAAACACCATATATTTT.

The chain has TRBV15 and TRBJ2-2; D is unclear. The length of the CDR3 is 14 residues. Trimming took off 1 base at V and 7 bases at J, with 10 bases between the two ends. Germline CDR1 LNHNV, CDR2 YYDKDF (reference sequence). The CDR3 DNA is TGTGCCACCAGCAGAGTCAGCGAATACGGGGAGCTGTTTTTT. Translated, it gives CATSRVSEYGELFF.

The V gene is TRBV28, the J gene TRBJ2-2; 8 bases line up with TRBD2. This CDR3 has 15 amino acids. The germline V gene encodes CDR1 MDHEN and CDR2 SYDVKM. The trim removed 7 bases at V and 4 bases at J, leaving 8 bases unmatched. CDR3 in DNA: TGTGCCAGCATGAATAGCGGGATCCCCACCGGGGAGCTGTTTTTT. Translation: CASMNSGIPTGELFF.

The chain is built from TRBV14 and TRBJ2-7; no definite D call. Trimming removed 5 bases at V and 13 bases at J, with 24 bases between. This CDR3 region has 14 residues. Looked up from germline, CDR1 is SGHDN and CDR2 is FVKESK. The CDR3 reads CASSALVGPGLCYF. CDR3 nucleotide sequence: TGTGCCAGCAGCGCGCTGGTGGGCCCCGGCTTGTGTTACTTC.